This T cell receptor beta chain was captured in a study of OX40 agonist ivuxolimab in advanced cancers. The study, taken as a whole, reports: In general, CD8+ T cells held more expanded clones than CD4+ did, on average. Antigen specificity remained undetermined for the expanded peripheral T cells.

The CDR3 has 22 residues. The germline V gene has CDR1 MGHRA and CDR2 YSYEKL. With 1 base removed from V and 6 bases from J, the gap between germline ends came to 33 bases. The repertoire was sequenced with immunoSEQ multiplex PCR; TCRdb's copy has only in-frame clones and lacks some. The repertoire consists of under 90,000 clones, with 84% occurring once and the leading ten covering over 2%. Regarding this clone: Its antigen is still unknown.

The sequences come from CD4+ or CD8+ T cells sorted from blood, collected in a trial of the OX40 agonist ivuxolimab. The J gene is TRBJ1-4, the V gene TRBV4-1; tentative D call: TRBD1 (6 bases). The sequence derives from an adult with an advanced solid tumor such as melanoma, head and neck, liver or kidney cancer. CDR3 coding DNA: TGCGCCAGCAGCCAAGGGGCTGACCGGGGACACCGTCAATCATACATGGATGAAAAACTGTTTTTT. This gives the protein CASSQGADRGHRQSYMDEKLFF.